The sequence of this T cell receptor (beta chain) was determined in a study of shared clonotypes between healthy human individuals. General study points: How much donors shared clonotypes was expected to be affected by sequencing depth. Researchers found naive subsets generally carried larger estimated richness than memory subsets. Against clonotypes common to all four donors, non-shared ones had lower generation probabilities. Although depth was large, rarefaction showed that sequencing of the sorted subsets was incomplete.

Points on this clone: The antigen remains undetermined.

V was shortened by 5 bases and J by 3 bases, with 14 bases between the two germline ends. Germline CDR1 reads SGHTA; CDR2 reads FQGTGA. The CDR3 length is 15 residues. CD45RO-negative CD8 cells positively selected for CCR7 made up the naive population, which excluded terminally differentiated effector memory CD45RA+ cells. Produced via immunoSEQ multiplex PCR; TCRdb's table is partial and in-frame only. Of about 800,000 clones in the sample, about 97% were seen once. The receptor was derived from a man aged 30-40 years in good health. Sequenced: naive CD8+ T cells sorted from blood. The rearrangement joins TRBV7-3 to TRBJ2-1; D ambiguous. The CDR3 DNA sequence: TGTGCCAGCAGCCTTAAGTCGGATAGCTACAATGAGCAGTTCTTC. Amino acids: CASSLKSDSYNEQFF. Full variable domain (outside the CDR3, taken from reference TRBV7-3 and TRBJ2-1): GAGVSQTPSNKVTEKGKYVELRCDPISGHTALYWYRQSLGQGPEFLIYFQGTGAADDSGLPNDRFFAVRPEGSVSTLKIQRTERGDSAVYLCASSLKSDSYNEQFFGPGTRLTVL.